This passage covers 10 T cell receptor beta chains from one sample sequenced in a study of graft-versus-host responses after intestinal transplantation. Measured with immunoSEQ multiplex PCR; TCRdb has only the in-frame clones, and not every one. The table shows about 88,000 clones, with 80% to 95% occurring only once. The antigens for these receptors are not known. This specimen was unstimulated CD4+ T cells sorted from spleen or lymph node cells, taken before transplant. These receptors all come from a human donor who was the organ donor for an intestinal transplant.

Here the CDR3 DNA reads TGTGCCAGCAGCGACAGGGTTCTCACTGAAGCTTTCTTT. Translation gives CASSDRVLTEAFF. This chain connects TRBV2 to TRBJ1-1; TRBD1 agrees at 7 bases. The CDR3 contains 13 residues. Per germline, CDR1 SNHLY and CDR2 FYNNEI. The V gene end was trimmed by 6 bases and the J gene end by 4 bases; junction bases not matched to a gene: 5. The variable domain in full, completed from reference TRBV2 and TRBJ1-1, reads EPEVTQTPSHQVTQMGQEVILRCVPISNHLYFYWYRQILGQKVEFLVSFYNNEISEKSEIFDDQFSVERPDGSNFTLKIRSTKLEDSAMYFCASSDRVLTEAFFGQGTRLTVV.

The V call is TRBV7-9, the J call TRBJ2-1, with D unclear. This CDR3 contains 16 residues. The V end was cut by 0 bases, the J end by 5 bases, with 14 bases between. Germline V gene sequence: CDR1 SEHNR, CDR2 FQNEAQ (reference sequence). DNA of the CDR3: TGTGCCAGCAGCTTAGCGGAGAGACGGAAAAACAATGAGCAGTTCTTC. This codes for CASSLAERRKNNEQFF.

This chain links TRBV6-1 with TRBJ2-1; 7 bases line up with TRBD1. Germline-derived CDR1 and CDR2 are MNHNS and SASEGT. The length of the CDR3 is 15 residues. Trimming cost V 7 bases and J 0 bases; bases outside gene matches: 6. DNA of the CDR3: TGTGCCAGCACTACAGGGGTAGCCTCCTACAATGAGCAGTTCTTC. This sequence encodes CASTTGVASYNEQFF.

The CDR3 DNA reads TGTGCTAGTGCCATGACAGGCGTATATGGCTACACCTTC. Protein product: CASAMTGVYGYTF. V and J are TRBV12-5 and TRBJ1-2; TRBD1 is a possible D gene (6 bases). Germline assignment: CDR1 LGHNT and CDR2 FRNRAP. Deletions cut 7 bases from V and 5 bases from J, with 14 bases between. The CDR3 runs 13 residues.

The table lists this clone with a count of one. The V gene is TRBV20-1, the J gene TRBJ2-7; TRBD2 might be the D (5 bases). The V and J ends lost 3 bases and 6 bases respectively, with 9 bases between them. CDR3 length: 11 residues. In germline, CDR1 is DFQATT, CDR2 SNEGSKA (reference sequence). The CDR3: CSASVGSEQYF. DNA of the CDR3: TGCAGTGCTAGTGTTGGGAGCGAGCAGTACTTC.

The chain employs TRBV18 and TRBJ2-5, with a weak D call TRBD2 (6 bases). This CDR3 is built from 16 residues. Germline V lookup: CDR1 KGHSH, CDR2 LQKENI. V was pared by 3 bases and J by 4 bases, with 18 bases between. CDR3 sequence: CASSPRGSGDLETQYF. CDR3 bases: TGTGCCAGCTCACCGAGGGGTTCGGGGGACTTAGAGACCCAGTACTTC.

This clone turned up a few times. The rearrangement uses TRBV18 and TRBJ1-6; D gene uncertain. The CDR3 sequence is 15 residues long. The V and J ends lost 3 bases and 0 bases respectively, with 6 bases between them. Germline lookup yields CDR1 KGHSH and CDR2 LQKENI. The CDR3 DNA follows: TGTGCCAGCTCACCGACTGACTCCTATAATTCACCCCTCCACTTT. Protein product: CASSPTDSYNSPLHF.

This clone has just a few counts. The J gene is TRBJ2-2, the V gene TRBV10-3; 10 bases are shared with TRBD2. V lost 9 bases and J lost 2; bases outside the gene matches: 9. The CDR3 loop spans 16 amino acids. Germline V gene data show CDR1 as ENHRY and CDR2 as SYGVKD. The CDR3 reads CAIKRSSGRNTGELFF. The DNA of the CDR3 is TGTGCCATTAAAAGATCTAGCGGGAGAAACACCGGGGAGCTGTTTTTT.

This chain connects TRBV6-5 to TRBJ2-7; D gene unclear. Trimming shortened V by 8 bases and J by 3 bases, and 8 bases separated the two germline ends. Germline lookup yields CDR1 MNHEY and CDR2 SVGAGI. The CDR3 is made up of 11 amino acids. The CDR3 DNA is TGTGCCAGCCGCCGGGTCTACGAGCAGTACTTC. Amino acids: CASRRVYEQYF.

This rearrangement joins TRBV28 to TRBJ1-1; D is unresolved. CDR1 and CDR2 (germline): MDHEN, SYDVKM. This CDR3 is built from 15 residues. Trimming removed 4 bases from V and 3 bases from J, with 15 bases in between. CDR3 DNA sequence: TGTGCCAGCAGTTCTGGAGGTCCTAGGGACACTGAAGCTTTCTTT. Encoded protein: CASSSGGPRDTEAFF.